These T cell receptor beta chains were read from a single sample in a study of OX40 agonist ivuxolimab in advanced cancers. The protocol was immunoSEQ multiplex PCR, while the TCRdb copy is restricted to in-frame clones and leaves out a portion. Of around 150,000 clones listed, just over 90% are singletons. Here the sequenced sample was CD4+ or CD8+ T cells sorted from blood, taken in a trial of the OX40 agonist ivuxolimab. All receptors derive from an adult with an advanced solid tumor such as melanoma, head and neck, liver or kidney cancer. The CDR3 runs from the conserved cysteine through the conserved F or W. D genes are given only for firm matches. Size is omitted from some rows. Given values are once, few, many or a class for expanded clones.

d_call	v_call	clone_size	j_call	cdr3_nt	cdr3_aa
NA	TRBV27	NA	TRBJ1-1	TGTGCCAGCAGCTCCTCCCCTGGGCTGAACACTGAAGCTTTCTTT	CASSSSPGLNTEAFF
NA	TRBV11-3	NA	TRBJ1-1	TGTGCCAGCAGCTCCTCACCGACAGGTGAAGCTTTCTTT	CASSSSPTGEAFF
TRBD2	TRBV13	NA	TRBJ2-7	TGTGCCAGCAGCCCCCAACATGAGCGGGGGGATTACCGTTACGAGCAGTACTTC	CASSPQHERGDYRYEQYF
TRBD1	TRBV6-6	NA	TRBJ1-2	TGTGCCAGCAAACCGACAGGGCTCGGCTACACCTTC	CASKPTGLGYTF
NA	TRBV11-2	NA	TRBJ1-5	TGTGCCAGCAGCGACCTGAAGGGGGGCCGCAATCAGCCCCAGCATTTT	CASSDLKGGRNQPQHF
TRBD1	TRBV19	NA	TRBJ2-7	TGTGCCACTCAGGGACAGACGAACTACGAGCAGTACTTC	CATQGQTNYEQYF
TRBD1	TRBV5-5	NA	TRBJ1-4	TGTGCCAGCAGCTCCCGGGACAGGGTTGCAACTAATGAAAAACTGTTTTTT	CASSSRDRVATNEKLFF
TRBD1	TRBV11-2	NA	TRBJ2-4	TGTGCCAGCAGCCAAGGGACAGGAATGTGGCACATTCAGTACTTC	CASSQGTGMWHIQYF
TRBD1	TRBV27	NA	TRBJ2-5	TGTGCCAGCAGTTCCCTACCGACAGGGAAATCCCAAGAGACCCAGTACTTC	CASSSLPTGKSQETQYF
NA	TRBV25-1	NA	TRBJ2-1	TGTGCCAGCAGGAGAGGCAGTCGGGATGAGCAGTTCTTC	CASRRGSRDEQFF
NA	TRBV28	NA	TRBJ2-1	TGTGCCAGCAGCCCGGGACGTAATGAGCAGTTCTTC	CASSPGRNEQFF
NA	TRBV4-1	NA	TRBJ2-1	TGCGCCAGCAGCCAAGATTTTTACCTTAATGAGCAGTTCTTC	CASSQDFYLNEQFF
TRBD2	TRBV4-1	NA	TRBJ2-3	TGCGCCAGCAGCCGCGGGACTAGCGGGGGCACAGATACGCAGTATTTT	CASSRGTSGGTDTQYF
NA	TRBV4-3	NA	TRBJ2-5	TGCGCCAGCAGCCAAGAGGTTCTCCAAGAGACCCAGTACTTC	CASSQEVLQETQYF
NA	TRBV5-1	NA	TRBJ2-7	TGCGCCAGCAGGCCGACGGGACCCTCCTACGAGCAGTACTTC	CASRPTGPSYEQYF
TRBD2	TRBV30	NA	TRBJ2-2	TGTGCCTGGAGTTGGACTAGGACTAGCGGGAGACTTATCGCCGGGGAGCTGTTTTTT	CAWSWTRTSGRLIAGELFF
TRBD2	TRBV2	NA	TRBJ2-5	TGTGCCAGCAGTCCTCTAGCGGCTCAAGAGACCCAGTACTTC	CASSPLAAQETQYF
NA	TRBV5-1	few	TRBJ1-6	TGCGCCAGCAGCTTGGGGGGACGGCACCGTAGTTCACCCCTCCACTTT	CASSLGGRHRSSPLHF
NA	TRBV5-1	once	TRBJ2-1	TGCGCCAGCAGCTTTCCTACCACATGGCCCTACAATGAGCAGTTCTTC	CASSFPTTWPYNEQFF